Listed below are T cell receptor beta chains from one sample, sequenced in a study of post-analysis software for immune sequencing data. TCRdb re-called the PCR reads with MiXCR, one entry per CDR3 protein. Of about 570,000 distinct CDR3 sequences listed, around 34% are singletons. The sequenced sample was blood. These receptors originate from a girl aged 2-17 years with multiple sclerosis. Both conserved end residues are part of each CDR3. The D gene is left open where the match is weak. Some rows have no size entry. The others give once, few or many, or a class for an expanded clone.

abundance: few; j_gene: TRBJ2-3; d_gene: TRBD2; v_gene: TRBV2; CDR3aa: CASEGAGGTDTQYF; CDR3nt: TGTGCCAGCGAGGGAGCGGGGGGCACAGATACGCAGTATTTT
abundance: .; j_gene: TRBJ1-2; d_gene: TRBD1; v_gene: TRBV4-1; CDR3aa: CASSPRGTGSFVGYTF; CDR3nt: TGCGCCAGCAGCCCTAGAGGGACAGGGTCGTTTGTCGGCTACACCTTC
abundance: once; j_gene: TRBJ2-7; d_gene: .; v_gene: TRBV27; CDR3aa: CASSLGTPYYEQYF; CDR3nt: TGTGCCAGCAGTTTAGGGACTCCTTATTACGAGCAGTACTTC
abundance: .; j_gene: TRBJ1-5; d_gene: .; v_gene: TRBV10-3; CDR3aa: CAIKGSGSNQPQHF; CDR3nt: TGTGCCATCAAAGGTTCGGGGAGCAATCAGCCCCAGCATTTT
abundance: .; j_gene: TRBJ2-1; d_gene: TRBD2; v_gene: TRBV7-8; CDR3aa: CASSPPGGNNEQFF; CDR3nt: TGTGCCAGCAGCCCCCCCGGGGGGAACAATGAGCAGTTCTTC
abundance: few; j_gene: TRBJ2-5; d_gene: .; v_gene: TRBV20-1; CDR3aa: CSARDLRQETQYF; CDR3nt: TGCAGTGCTAGAGATTTAAGGCAAGAGACCCAGTACTTC
abundance: few; j_gene: TRBJ2-5; d_gene: .; v_gene: TRBV3-1; CDR3aa: CASSHPRVGGQTQYF; CDR3nt: TGTGCCAGCAGCCACCCCCGAGTGGGGGGTCAGACCCAGTACTTC
abundance: .; j_gene: TRBJ2-3; d_gene: TRBD2; v_gene: TRBV6-5; CDR3aa: CASSRTLAGGADTQYF; CDR3nt: TGTGCCAGCAGTCGCACCCTAGCGGGGGGTGCAGATACGCAGTATTTT
abundance: .; j_gene: TRBJ2-1; d_gene: .; v_gene: TRBV10-2; CDR3aa: CASTCVPALGFF; CDR3nt: TGCGCCAGCACGTGCGTACCTGCTTTGGGGTTCTTC
abundance: .; j_gene: TRBJ2-7; d_gene: .; v_gene: TRBV5-1; CDR3aa: CANSVTSLSDYEQYF; CDR3nt: TGCGCCAACAGCGTGACTTCCCTGTCTGACTACGAGCAGTACTTC
abundance: .; j_gene: TRBJ2-1; d_gene: .; v_gene: TRBV5-4; CDR3aa: CASRTPLGNSYNEQFF; CDR3nt: TGTGCCAGCAGGACTCCGTTGGGTAACTCCTACAATGAGCAGTTCTTC
abundance: .; j_gene: TRBJ1-6; d_gene: TRBD1; v_gene: TRBV12-3/TRBV12-4; CDR3aa: CASRSGQGESSPLHF; CDR3nt: TGTGCCAGCAGGTCGGGACAGGGGGAAAGTTCACCCCTCCACTTT
abundance: few; j_gene: TRBJ2-6; d_gene: .; v_gene: TRBV12-3/TRBV12-4; CDR3aa: CASTLDPGISGANVLTF; CDR3nt: TGTGCCAGCACCCTGGACCCGGGTATCTCTGGGGCCAACGTCCTGACTTTC
abundance: .; j_gene: TRBJ1-1; d_gene: .; v_gene: TRBV5-1; CDR3aa: CASSYGDGDEAFF; CDR3nt: TGCGCCAGCAGCTATGGGGATGGTGATGAAGCTTTCTTT
abundance: few; j_gene: TRBJ1-2; d_gene: TRBD1; v_gene: TRBV20-1; CDR3aa: CSARERWTGDRYGYTF; CDR3nt: TGCAGTGCTAGAGAACGTTGGACAGGGGATCGCTATGGCTACACCTTC
abundance: .; j_gene: TRBJ1-2; d_gene: .; v_gene: TRBV2; CDR3aa: CASSVYLQLNYGYTF; CDR3nt: TGTGCCAGCAGTGTTTACCTCCAACTTAACTATGGCTACACCTTC
abundance: once; j_gene: TRBJ2-3; d_gene: .; v_gene: TRBV7-2; CDR3aa: CTSSFQITDTQYF; CDR3nt: TGTACCAGCAGCTTCCAAATCACAGATACGCAGTATTTT